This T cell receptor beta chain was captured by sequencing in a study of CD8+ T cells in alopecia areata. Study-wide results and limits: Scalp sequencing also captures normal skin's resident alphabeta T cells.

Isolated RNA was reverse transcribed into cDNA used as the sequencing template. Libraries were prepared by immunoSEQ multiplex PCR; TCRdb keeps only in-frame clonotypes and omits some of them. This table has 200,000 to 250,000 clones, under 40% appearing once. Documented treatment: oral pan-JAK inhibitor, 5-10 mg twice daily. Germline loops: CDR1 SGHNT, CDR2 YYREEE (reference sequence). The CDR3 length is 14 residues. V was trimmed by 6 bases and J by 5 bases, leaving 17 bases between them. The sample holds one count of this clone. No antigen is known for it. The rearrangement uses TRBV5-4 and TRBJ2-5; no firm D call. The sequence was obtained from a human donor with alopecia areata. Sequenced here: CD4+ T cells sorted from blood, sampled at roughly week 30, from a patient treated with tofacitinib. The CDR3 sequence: CASTTKGIQETQYF. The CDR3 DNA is TGTGCCAGCACCACTAAGGGTATCCAGGAGACCCAGTACTTC.